Below, 30 T cell receptor beta chains from the same sample are listed, as sequenced in a study of blood T cell repertoires in COVID-19. Profiled with immunoSEQ multiplex PCR; TCRdb holds only in-frame clones, not every one. The table has about 130,000 clones, roughly 86% seen once. The source material was peripheral blood. These receptors came from a human donor in a cohort sampled during active COVID-19.

The gene calls are TRBV14 and TRBJ2-2; 7 nucleotides line up with TRBD1. With 7 bases clipped from V and 7 bases from J, the junction kept 6 bases outside the gene matches. The germline CDR1 and CDR2 sequences are SGHDN and FVKESK. There are 13 residues in the CDR3. CDR3 coding DNA: TGTGCCAGCAACCTGCGACAGGGCGGGGAGCTGTTTTTT. Residues: CASNLRQGGELFF.

This clone has just a few counts. J is TRBJ2-7 and V is TRBV7-6; weak D call: TRBD1 (5 bases). V shed 5 bases and J shed 3 bases, with 11 bases lying between them. The germline V gene encodes CDR1 SGHVS and CDR2 FNYEAQ. The CDR3 covers 13 residues. The CDR3 nucleotides are TGTGCCAGCAGCGTACAGACAGACTACGAGCAGTACTTC. It encodes CASSVQTDYEQYF.

The sample holds a few counts of this clone. This sequence joins TRBV5-8 and TRBJ2-2, with D perhaps TRBD1 (5 bases). V lost 0 bases to trimming and J lost 5 bases, with 23 bases between them. Germline V gene sequence: CDR1 SGHTS, CDR2 YDEGEE. This CDR3 has 19 amino acids. The CDR3 DNA sequence: TGTGCCAGCAGCTTGGACGTGTTATTGGGGCTCCCGGGTACCGGGGAGCTGTTTTTT. This codes for CASSLDVLLGLPGTGELFF.

V usage is TRBV29-1 and J usage is TRBJ2-5; the match to TRBD1 covers 11 bases. This CDR3 has 14 residues. The V gene end was trimmed by 4 bases and the J gene end by 2 bases; junction bases not matched to a gene: 3. CDR1 SQVTM and CDR2 ANQGSEA come from the germline V gene. The CDR3 loop reads CSVARDRGQETQYF. The CDR3 nucleotides read TGCAGCGTTGCCCGGGACAGGGGGCAAGAGACCCAGTACTTC.

The rearrangement uses TRBV5-1 and TRBJ1-1; 9 bases line up with TRBD1. CDR3 length equals 16 residues. Unmatched junction bases numbered 8, after V lost 0 bases and J lost 5 bases. Germline V gives CDR1 SGHRS, CDR2 YFSETQ. CDR3 sequence reads: CASSLDRGLSGTEAFF. CDR3 sequence (DNA): TGCGCCAGCAGCTTGGACAGGGGGCTCTCGGGAACTGAAGCTTTCTTT.

This sequence joins TRBV6-4 and TRBJ2-3; 9 nucleotides align to TRBD2. The CDR3 totals 15 residues. With V trimmed by 6 bases and J by 2 bases, 6 bases remained unmatched. Germline CDR1 is MRHNA and CDR2 is SNTAGT. The CDR3 region is CASSESSGVTDTQYF. CDR3 nucleotide sequence: TGTGCCAGCAGCGAATCTAGCGGGGTCACAGATACGCAGTATTTT.

V is TRBV12-3 or TRBV12-4 and J is TRBJ1-1; 7 positions match TRBD1. CDR3 length equals 13 residues. The V gene end was trimmed by 8 bases and the J gene end by 4 bases; junction bases not matched to a gene: 7. The CDR3 protein is CASGRGPSTEAFF. The CDR3 DNA reads as TGTGCCAGCGGAAGGGGGCCTAGCACTGAAGCTTTCTTT.

This clone was seen a handful of times. V is TRBV13 and J is TRBJ1-1; 7 positions agree with TRBD1. Germline V CDR1 and CDR2: PRHDT, FYEKMQ (reference sequence). The trim removed 6 bases at V and 3 bases at J, leaving 7 bases unmatched. CDR3 length equals 14 residues. The CDR3 DNA sequence: TGTGCCAGCAGTATAGCAGGGGGTTACACTGAAGCTTTCTTT. This translates into CASSIAGGYTEAFF.

V gene TRBV19 combines with J gene TRBJ1-2; 10 nucleotides match TRBD1. The V and J ends lost 7 bases and 3 bases, in that order; junction bases with no gene match: 17. CDR1 is LNHDA, CDR2 SQIVND, per germline (reference sequence). This CDR3 region has 18 residues. CDR3: CASKPKGGTGVVDYGYTF. In nucleotides, the CDR3 is TGTGCCAGTAAACCGAAGGGGGGGACAGGGGTTGTCGACTATGGCTACACCTTC.

The V gene is TRBV13, the J gene TRBJ1-3; no clear D gene. The germline V gene encodes CDR1 PRHDT and CDR2 FYEKMQ (reference sequence). With 10 bases removed from V and 0 bases from J, the gap between germline ends came to 13 bases. The CDR3 length is 14 residues. The CDR3 DNA reads as TGTGCCACCTTGCCACGGTACTCTGGAAACACCATATATTTT. Translation gives CATLPRYSGNTIYF. Supplemented by reference TRBV13 and TRBJ1-3, the full variable domain reads AAGVIQSPRHLIKEKRETATLKCYPIPRHDTVYWYQQGPGQDPQFLISFYEKMQSDKGSIPDRFSAQQFSDYHSELNMSSLELGDSALYFCATLPRYSGNTIYFGEGSWLTVV.

The CDR3 DNA reads as TGTGCCAGCAGTCCCCCCGAGTATAATCAGCCCCAGCATTTT. Its protein is CASSPPEYNQPQHF. The chain carries TRBV28 and TRBJ1-5; unclear D gene. Germline V gives CDR1 MDHEN, CDR2 SYDVKM. Trimming took off 5 bases at V and 4 bases at J, with 12 bases between the two ends. The CDR3 loop spans 14 amino acids.

This chain joins TRBV6-6 and TRBJ1-2; tentatively, D is TRBD1 (6 bases). The CDR3 has 14 amino acids. CDR1 is MNHNY and CDR2 is SVGAGI in the germline V gene (reference sequence). V shed 0 bases and J shed 7 bases, with 12 bases lying between them. The CDR3 loop reads CASSYSSRRGGYTF. CDR3 DNA: TGTGCCAGCAGTTACTCGTCCCGCAGGGGTGGCTACACCTTC.

V gene TRBV5-1 combines with J gene TRBJ2-3, with 8 bases matching TRBD1. Per the germline V gene, CDR1 is SGHRS and CDR2 is YFSETQ. The trim removed 4 bases at V and 4 bases at J, leaving 11 bases unmatched. The CDR3 consists of 16 residues. CDR3 sequence reads: CASSRTGTGYSDTQYF. In DNA form, the CDR3 reads TGCGCCAGCAGCCGAACCGGGACAGGTTATTCAGATACGCAGTATTTT.

This chain connects TRBV6-5 to TRBJ1-5, with TRBD1 as a possible D gene (5 bases). Germline V lookup: CDR1 MNHEY, CDR2 SVGAGI. The CDR3 has 13 residues. V dropped 0 bases and J dropped 9 bases, with 9 bases sitting between them. The DNA of the CDR3 is TGTGCCAGCAGTTACTCATTAGGGGCGCCCCAGCATTTT. Translated: CASSYSLGAPQHF.

The genes are TRBV25-1 and TRBJ1-4, with D perhaps TRBD1 (6 bases). This CDR3 is 17 amino acids long. V was pared by 4 bases and J by 8 bases, with 23 bases between. Germline-derived CDR1 and CDR2 are MGHDK and SYGVNS. CDR3 amino acids: CASSASAHRDGYEKLFF. The DNA of the CDR3 is TGTGCCAGCAGTGCTTCCGCTCACAGGGACGGATACGAAAAACTGTTTTTT.

This clone was found once. The chain recombines TRBV5-1 with TRBJ2-1, with TRBD1 matching over 9 bases. V dropped 4 bases and J dropped 0; count of bases not matched to a gene: 2. Germline V gene lookup returns CDR1 SGHRS and CDR2 YFSETQ. The CDR3 contains 15 residues. The DNA for the CDR3 is TGCGCCAGCAGCCCGGGACAGGGCTCCTACAATGAGCAGTTCTTC. Its translation: CASSPGQGSYNEQFF. Filled out from reference TRBV5-1 and TRBJ2-1, the complete variable domain reads KAGVTQTPRYLIKTRGQQVTLSCSPISGHRSVSWYQQTPGQGLQFLFEYFSETQRNKGNFPGRFSGRQFSNSRSEMNVSTLELGDSALYLCASSPGQGSYNEQFFGPGTRLTVL.

Regarding this clone: The junction departs from the called germline gene at one end, perhaps through a read error. The chain is built from TRBV23-1 and TRBJ2-1; 9 bases fit TRBD2. TRBV23-1 carries the ORF label, with uncertain function. The CDR3 runs to 16 residues. The CDR3 sequence: CPSSRRGGGCEGEQFF. Written as DNA, the CDR3 is TGCCCCAGCAGTCGGCGGGGGGGAGGCTGTGAAGGTGAGCAGTTCTTC.

The V gene is TRBV4-1, the J gene TRBJ1-2, with D maybe TRBD1 (6 bases). V shed 2 bases and J shed 2 bases, with 21 bases lying between them. The CDR3 runs to 18 residues. In germline, CDR1 is MGHRA, CDR2 YSYEKL. The CDR3 coding sequence is TGCGCCAGCAGCCAAAGCTCTGGAGGAAACAGGGCCAACTATGGCTACACCTTC. This translates into CASSQSSGGNRANYGYTF.

The CDR3 reads CASLPWGGMPDTQYF. The CDR3 coding sequence is TGCGCCAGCCTCCCTTGGGGCGGGATGCCAGATACGCAGTATTTT. This rearrangement joins TRBV5-1 to TRBJ2-3, with D perhaps TRBD2 (6 bases). The CDR3 covers 15 residues. V was trimmed by 7 bases and J by 4 bases, leaving 19 bases between them. From germline, CDR1 is SGHRS and CDR2 YFSETQ.

V is TRBV6-6 and J is TRBJ2-7; 8 bases map to TRBD1. This CDR3 has 14 residues. The junction had 12 bases not matched to a gene; V was cut back by 7 bases and J by 7 bases. CDR1 MNHNY and CDR2 SVGAGI come from the germline V gene (reference sequence). DNA for the CDR3: TGTGCCAGCACCACCTCTTCAGGGGGCAGTGAGCAGTACTTC. Protein: CASTTSSGGSEQYF.

J is TRBJ1-1 and V is TRBV6-6, with 7 bases fitting TRBD1. The CDR3 has 16 residues. The J segment lost 1 base and the V segment lost 5 bases, leaving 10 bases of the junction unmatched. In germline, CDR1 is MNHNY, CDR2 SVGAGI (reference sequence). CDR3 in amino acids: CASSPHAGTANTEAFF. The CDR3 DNA reads TGTGCCAGCAGTCCGCACGCCGGGACAGCGAACACTGAAGCTTTCTTT.

This chain's CDR3 is CASSASLAGGLETQYF. For the CDR3, the DNA is TGTGCCAGCAGCGCATCCCTAGCGGGGGGTCTAGAGACCCAGTACTTC. This chain links TRBV5-4 with TRBJ2-5; TRBD2 matches 11 bases. CDR1 is SGHNT, CDR2 YYREEE, per germline (reference sequence). The CDR3 contains 16 residues. J gave up 4 bases and V 4 bases, and 9 bases lay outside the gene matches.

This chain connects TRBV5-4 to TRBJ2-7; 8 bases map to TRBD2. This CDR3 has 16 amino acids. CDR1 SGHNT and CDR2 YYREEE come from the germline V gene (reference sequence). With 4 bases clipped from V and 1 base from J, the junction kept 10 bases outside the gene matches. CDR3 in DNA: TGTGCCAGCAGCCCCGCAGGTAGCGGGGCTTCCTACGAGCAGTACTTC. It encodes CASSPAGSGASYEQYF.

CDR3 nucleotides: TGTGCCAGCAGCCAAGGGACTCTTGCTTGGAACACCATATATTTT. Protein product: CASSQGTLAWNTIYF. V gene TRBV3-1 (or the pseudogene TRBV3-2) combines with J gene TRBJ1-3; D not certain. This CDR3 is 15 amino acids long. Trimming shortened V by 1 base and J by 7 bases, and 14 bases separated the two germline ends. The germline CDR1 and CDR2 sequences are LGHDT and YNNKEL (reference sequence).

The rearrangement links TRBV5-1 to TRBJ2-7, with D uncertain. Germline V lookup: CDR1 SGHRS, CDR2 YFSETQ. The CDR3 length is 13 residues. Trimming stripped 0 bases from V and 1 base from J, with 5 bases between. The CDR3 DNA follows: TGCGCCAGCAGCTTGGGGCAGTCCTACGAGCAGTACTTC. Its protein product is CASSLGQSYEQYF.

This chain uses TRBV6-5 with TRBJ2-7; 10 bases match TRBD2. CDR3 length: 15 amino acids. J lost 2 bases, V lost 6 bases, and 7 bases had no gene match. Germline loops: CDR1 MNHEY, CDR2 SVGAGI. In nucleotides, the CDR3 is TGTGCCAGCAGAGTTAGCGGGGGGCCTCCCTACGAGCAGTACTTC. It encodes CASRVSGGPPYEQYF.

The CDR3: CASVRGLGSPLHF. Written as DNA, the CDR3 is TGTGCCAGCGTGAGGGGGTTGGGTTCACCCCTCCACTTT. This sequence joins TRBV6-5 and TRBJ1-6; a weak D match, TRBD1 (6 bases). This CDR3 region has 13 residues. Per the germline V gene, CDR1 is MNHEY and CDR2 is SVGAGI. With 8 bases removed from V and 9 bases from J, the gap between germline ends came to 14 bases.

V is TRBV6-5 and J is TRBJ1-1, with TRBD1 as a possible D gene (5 bases). Germline CDR1 and CDR2: MNHEY and SVGAGI. The germline V and J ends were trimmed by 8 bases and 1 base, with 11 bases remaining between them. There are 13 residues in the CDR3. The CDR3 region has the DNA TGTGCCAGCGGCGGGGACGCGAACACTGAAGCTTTCTTT. It encodes CASGGDANTEAFF.

V usage is TRBV19 and J usage is TRBJ1-5, with a possible D match to TRBD1 (5 bases). Germline CDR1 and CDR2: LNHDA and SQIVND (reference sequence). Trimming stripped 3 bases from V and 3 bases from J, with 12 bases between. This CDR3 contains 15 residues. The CDR3 spells CASSILQGNNQPQHF. For the CDR3, the DNA is TGTGCCAGTAGTATTCTGCAGGGTAACAATCAGCCCCAGCATTTT.

The V and J genes are TRBV11-2 and TRBJ1-3; D perhaps matches TRBD1 (5 bases). The CDR3 extends over 15 amino acids. Trimming took 2 bases from V and 0 from J, leaving 8 bases between them. Germline V gene sequence: CDR1 SGHAT, CDR2 FQNNGV. The CDR3 DNA sequence: TGTGCCAGCAGCTTAAGTGGGGCCTCTGGAAACACCATATATTTT. It is translated as CASSLSGASGNTIYF.